The 5 T cell receptor beta chains given below trace back to one sample, sequenced in a study of blood T cell repertoires in COVID-19. TCRdb's copy holds only in-frame clones and misses some; the assay was immunoSEQ multiplex PCR. Of some 160,000 clones in the sample, roughly four fifths were seen once. The sequencing input was peripheral blood. These receptor sequences come from a human donor in a cohort sampled during active COVID-19.

To note about this clone: Other nucleotide sequences from this sample produce the same CDR3. CDR3 residues: CASSLEGGNTEAFF. The CDR3 DNA reads as TGCGCCAGCAGCTTGGAAGGCGGGAACACTGAAGCTTTCTTT. The chain has TRBV5-1 and TRBJ1-1, with no clear D. The CDR3 has 14 residues. The germline CDR1 and CDR2 sequences are SGHRS and YFSETQ. V was cut by 0 bases and J by 1 base, with 7 bases left in between.

The rearrangement joins TRBV2 to TRBJ1-5, with TRBD1 matching over 7 bases. The CDR3 contains 15 residues. Germline trimming cut 4 bases from V and 2 bases from J; bases unmatched to any gene: 5. CDR1 is SNHLY and CDR2 is FYNNEI in the germline V gene. This CDR3 reads CASSVDRERNQPQHF. For the CDR3, the DNA is TGTGCCAGCAGTGTCGACAGGGAGCGCAATCAGCCCCAGCATTTT.

The rearrangement joins TRBV6-5 to TRBJ1-2; D call uncertain. Germline values: CDR1 MNHEY, CDR2 SVGAGI. V dropped 0 bases and J dropped 7 bases, with 6 bases sitting between them. The CDR3 covers 12 residues. The CDR3 region has the DNA TGTGCCAGCAGTTACTCCGGAGGTGGCTACACCTTC. It codes for CASSYSGGGYTF.

This clone was observed once. J is TRBJ2-7 and V is TRBV11-2, with 7 bases that match TRBD2. This CDR3 has 15 amino acids. Germline V CDR1 and CDR2: SGHAT, FQNNGV. Losses at the gene ends were 4 bases for V and 7 bases for J; bases not matched to a gene: 13. The CDR3 loop reads CASSWTSSGLAEQYF. The CDR3 DNA follows: TGTGCCAGCAGCTGGACTAGTTCAGGATTGGCGGAGCAGTACTTC.

This chain links TRBV24-1 with TRBJ2-1, with 7 bases matching TRBD2. The junction had 8 bases not matched to a gene; V was cut back by 5 bases and J by 5 bases. The CDR3 spans 15 residues. Germline V gene sequence: CDR1 KGHDR, CDR2 SFDVKD. Here the CDR3 DNA reads TGTGCCACCAGTGGGGCTAGCGGCTTAAACAATGAGCAGTTCTTC. This gives the protein CATSGASGLNNEQFF.